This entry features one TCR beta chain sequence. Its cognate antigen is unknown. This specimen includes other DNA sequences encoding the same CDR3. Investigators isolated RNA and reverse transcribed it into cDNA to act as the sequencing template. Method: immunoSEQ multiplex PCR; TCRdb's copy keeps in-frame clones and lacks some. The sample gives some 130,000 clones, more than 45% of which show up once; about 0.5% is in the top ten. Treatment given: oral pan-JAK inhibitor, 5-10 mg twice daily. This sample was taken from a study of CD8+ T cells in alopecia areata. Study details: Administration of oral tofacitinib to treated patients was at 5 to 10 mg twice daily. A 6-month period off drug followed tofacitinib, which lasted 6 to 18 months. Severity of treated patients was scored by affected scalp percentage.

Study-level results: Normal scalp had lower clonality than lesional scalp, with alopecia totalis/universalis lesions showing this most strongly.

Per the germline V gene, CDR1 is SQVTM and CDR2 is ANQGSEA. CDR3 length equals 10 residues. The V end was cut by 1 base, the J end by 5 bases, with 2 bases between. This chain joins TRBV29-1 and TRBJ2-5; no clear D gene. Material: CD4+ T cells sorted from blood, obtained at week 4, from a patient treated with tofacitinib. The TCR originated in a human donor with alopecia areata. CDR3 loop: CSVEGETQYF. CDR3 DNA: TGCAGCGTTGAAGGGGAGACCCAGTACTTC.